What follows are 8 T cell receptor beta chains derived from one specimen sequenced in a study of T cells in Graves' hyperthyroidism and ophthalmopathy (dated by TCRdb to the late 2010s). Libraries were built with multiplex PCR. TCRdb lists the instrument as Illumina HiSeq 2000. TCR beta CDR3 regions were amplified from RNA transcripts. A first-round RT-PCR of the TCR CDR3 used the HTBI primer set with the Qiagen OneStep RT-PCR kit. TCRdb's own reprocessing of the public reads used fastp at Q25 and MiXCR and kept productive beta chains. Rows are combined by CDR3 protein, so each entry shows the most common genes and DNA. This sample has roughly 380,000 distinct CDR3 sequences in its table, and over 15% of those were observed once. The ten largest clonotypes hold approximately 4% of the sample. The sequencing sample was made of blood. These receptors were obtained from a woman under 30 with Graves' hyperthyroidism.

This clonotype came up many times. V is TRBV20-1 and J is TRBJ1-1, with 8 bases lining up with TRBD1. V dropped 5 bases and J dropped 5; count of bases not matched to a gene: 7. In germline, CDR1 is DFQATT, CDR2 SNEGSKA (reference sequence). CDR3 size: 13 residues. The CDR3 DNA reads TGCAGTGCTCTAACAGGGGGTAAAACTGAAGCTTTCTTT. Its protein is CSALTGGKTEAFF.

Of note for this clonotype: A much bigger clone sits one base away, suggesting this may be a read error. This chain links TRBV9 with TRBJ1-5; D is perhaps TRBD1 (5 bases). This CDR3 comprises 17 residues. Germline-derived CDR1 and CDR2 are SGDLS and YYNGEE. In DNA, the CDR3 is TGTGCCAGCAGCGTAGTGGCAGGGAGAAGGGGCAATCAGCCCCTGCATTTT. Translating it yields CASSVVAGRRGNQPLHF.

This clonotype appeared many times. This sequence joins TRBV4-1 and TRBJ1-1, with TRBD1 as a possible D gene (5 bases). Between the trimmed V and J ends, which lost 3 bases and 0 bases, there was a span of 8 bases. The CDR3 contains 14 residues. Germline-derived CDR1 and CDR2 are MGHRA and YSYEKL. The CDR3 loop reads CASSQTAMNTEAFF. In nucleotides, the CDR3 is TGCGCCAGCAGCCAGACAGCCATGAACACTGAAGCTTTCTTT.

The V gene is TRBV2, the J gene TRBJ2-5, with 8 bases identical to TRBD1. Germline V gene data show CDR1 as SNHLY and CDR2 as FYNNEI. V was clipped by 8 bases and J by 5 bases; unmatched bases: 7. CDR3 size: 13 residues. The CDR3 sequence is CASGSGGRETQYF. Written as DNA, the CDR3 is TGTGCCAGCGGCTCAGGGGGCCGGGAGACCCAGTACTTC. The variable domain in full, with the rest retrieved from reference TRBV2 and TRBJ2-5, is EPEVTQTPSHQVTQMGQEVILRCVPISNHLYFYWYRQILGQKVEFLVSFYNNEISEKSEIFDDQFSVERPDGSNFTLKIRSTKLEDSAMYFCASGSGGRETQYFGPGTRLLVL.

This clonotype was detected ten times or more. The J gene is TRBJ2-5, the V gene TRBV6-1, with D tentatively TRBD2 (6 bases). V lost 1 base and J lost 5, with 17 bases in between. Germline V gives CDR1 MNHNS, CDR2 SASEGT. This CDR3 has 16 amino acids. The CDR3 is CASSEGGDSRGETQYF. CDR3 bases: TGTGCCAGCAGTGAAGGGGGCGATTCACGGGGGGAGACCCAGTACTTC.

The sample holds many counts of this clonotype. In DNA form, the CDR3 reads TGTGCCAGCAGCGTAGATGGACACTCCTACGAGCAGTACTTC. It translates to CASSVDGHSYEQYF. The rearrangement links TRBV9 to TRBJ2-7; weak D call: TRBD1 (5 bases). V was trimmed by 0 bases and J by 0 bases, leaving 7 bases between them. CDR1 is SGDLS, CDR2 YYNGEE, per germline. The CDR3 has 14 residues. Complete variable domain (other parts from reference TRBV9 and TRBJ2-7): DSGVTQTPKHLITATGQRVTLRCSPRSGDLSVYWYQQSLDQGLQFLIQYYNGEERAKGNILERFSAQQFPDLHSELNLSSLELGDSALYFCASSVDGHSYEQYFGPGTRLTVT.

The chain is built from TRBV27 and TRBJ1-4; D remains ambiguous. V lost 0 bases, J lost 7 bases, and 12 bases lay in between. From germline, CDR1 is MNHEY and CDR2 SMNVEV (reference sequence). The CDR3 runs 15 residues. As DNA, the CDR3 is TGTGCCAGCAGTTTATCGCGTCTCACAGCTGAAAAACTGTTTTTT. Amino acids: CASSLSRLTAEKLFF.

The chain joins TRBV27 to TRBJ1-1, with unresolved D. V was shortened by 6 bases and J by 1 base, with 15 bases between the two germline ends. This CDR3 region has 15 residues. CDR1 is MNHEY and CDR2 is SMNVEV in the germline V gene (reference sequence). The CDR3 nucleotides are TGTGCCAGCAGCATATTTTTCACAGAGAACACTGAAGCTTTCTTT. Translation gives CASSIFFTENTEAFF.